One TCR beta chain is described in this entry. TCRs were sequenced from a few patients responding to pembrolizumab. Method: immunoSEQ multiplex PCR; TCRdb's copy keeps in-frame clones and lacks some. The sample carries 30,000 to 45,000 clones, 70% to 90% recorded once. This record comes from a study of PD-1 blockade in mismatch repair-deficient tumors. Study details: Patients had around 11 mismatch repair-deficient cancer types, all previously treated and progressing.

The CDR3 spans 12 residues. Germline assignment: CDR1 SNHLY and CDR2 FYNNEI. With 0 bases removed from V and 5 bases from J, the gap between germline ends came to 2 bases. The sequence was obtained from an adult with mismatch repair-deficient cancer. The gene calls are TRBV2 and TRBJ1-5; unclear D gene. This material consisted of peripheral blood, taken roughly 75 weeks after starting pembrolizumab. The CDR3 sequence: CASSEAYQPQHF. CDR3 coding DNA: TGTGCCAGCAGTGAAGCTTATCAGCCCCAGCATTTT.